The clone carrying this T cell receptor beta chain was observed a few times. Its antigen is still unknown. The data originate from a study of T cell repertoires in cytomegalovirus infection. The wider study: Public TCR beta signatures provided an indication of both CMV infection and a matching HLA type. Study-wide results and limits: CMV-specific TCR beta clonotypes restricted by HLA-C dominated the ex vivo response.

This CDR3 contains 13 residues. V lost 4 bases and J 6 bases, leaving 11 bases between the germline ends. Germline V gene sequence: CDR1 MNHNY, CDR2 SVGAGI (reference sequence). TCRdb itself ran the reads through MiXCR, one entry per CDR3 protein. Of roughly 200,000 distinct CDR3 sequences listed, about a sixth were seen once; the top ten hold roughly 24%. This clonotype was sampled from a human donor in good health (CMV status not recorded). Some clones in this sample may be carry-over from other donors' samples. Sequencing was done on a sample of CD8+ T cells from PBMCs. This chain uses TRBV6-6 with TRBJ2-3; TRBD1 is a possible D gene (5 bases). The CDR3 protein is CASSLDKTDTQYF. Here the CDR3 DNA reads TGTGCCAGCAGTTTGGACAAGACGGATACGCAGTATTTT.